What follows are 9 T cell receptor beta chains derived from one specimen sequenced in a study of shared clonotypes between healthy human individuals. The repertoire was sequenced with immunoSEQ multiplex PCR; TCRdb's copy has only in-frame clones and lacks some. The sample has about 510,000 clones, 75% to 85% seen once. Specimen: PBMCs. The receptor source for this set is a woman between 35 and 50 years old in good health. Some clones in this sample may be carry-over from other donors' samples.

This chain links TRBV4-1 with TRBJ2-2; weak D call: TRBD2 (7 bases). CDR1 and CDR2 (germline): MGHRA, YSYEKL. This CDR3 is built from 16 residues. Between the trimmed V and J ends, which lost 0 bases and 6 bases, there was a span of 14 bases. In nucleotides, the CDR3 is TGCGCCAGCAGCCAAGATGTGGGGGGGCTAGCCGGGGAGCTGTTTTTT. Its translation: CASSQDVGGLAGELFF.

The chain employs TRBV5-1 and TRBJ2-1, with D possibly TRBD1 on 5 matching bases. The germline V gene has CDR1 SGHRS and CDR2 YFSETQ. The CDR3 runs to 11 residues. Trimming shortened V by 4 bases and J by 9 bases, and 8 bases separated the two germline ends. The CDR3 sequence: CASSRTGEQFF. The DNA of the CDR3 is TGCGCCAGCAGCCGAACAGGTGAGCAGTTCTTC.

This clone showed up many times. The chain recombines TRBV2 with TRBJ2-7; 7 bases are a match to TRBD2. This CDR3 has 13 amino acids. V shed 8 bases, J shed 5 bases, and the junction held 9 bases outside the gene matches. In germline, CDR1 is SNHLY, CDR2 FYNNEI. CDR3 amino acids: CASRDYSRNEQYF. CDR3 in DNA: TGTGCCAGCCGGGACTATTCGCGGAACGAGCAGTACTTC.

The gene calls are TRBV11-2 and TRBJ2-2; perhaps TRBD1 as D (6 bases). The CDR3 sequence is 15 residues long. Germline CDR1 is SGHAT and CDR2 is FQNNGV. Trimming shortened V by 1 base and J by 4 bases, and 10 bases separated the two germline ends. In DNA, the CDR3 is TGTGCCAGCAGCTTAGGCAGGGGAGCCACCGGGGAGCTGTTTTTT. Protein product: CASSLGRGATGELFF.

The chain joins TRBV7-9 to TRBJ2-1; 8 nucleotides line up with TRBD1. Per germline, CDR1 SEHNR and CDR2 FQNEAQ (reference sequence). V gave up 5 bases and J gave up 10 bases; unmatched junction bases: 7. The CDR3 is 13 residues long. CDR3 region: CASSQTGGWEQFF. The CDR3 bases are TGTGCCAGCAGCCAAACAGGGGGGTGGGAGCAGTTCTTC.

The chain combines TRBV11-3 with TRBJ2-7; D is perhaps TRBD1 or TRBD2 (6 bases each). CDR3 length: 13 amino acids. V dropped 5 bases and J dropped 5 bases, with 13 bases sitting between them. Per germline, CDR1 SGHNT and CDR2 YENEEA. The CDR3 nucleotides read TGTGCCAGCAGCCGGACGAGGGGGGACGAGCAGTACTTC. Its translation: CASSRTRGDEQYF.

CDR3 residues: CSVARLQNTGELFF. CDR3 sequence (DNA): TGCAGCGTCGCTAGATTACAGAACACCGGGGAGCTGTTTTTT. V is TRBV29-1 and J is TRBJ2-2; D gene unclear. CDR1 is SQVTM and CDR2 is ANQGSEA in the germline V gene. The CDR3 extends over 14 amino acids. V was pared by 6 bases and J by 1 base, with 12 bases between.

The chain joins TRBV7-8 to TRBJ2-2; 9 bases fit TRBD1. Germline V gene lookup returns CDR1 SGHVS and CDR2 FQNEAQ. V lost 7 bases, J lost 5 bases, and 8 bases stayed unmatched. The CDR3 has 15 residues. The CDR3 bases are TGTGCCAGCAACCCGGACAGGGGAAGTACCGGGGAGCTGTTTTTT. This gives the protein CASNPDRGSTGELFF.

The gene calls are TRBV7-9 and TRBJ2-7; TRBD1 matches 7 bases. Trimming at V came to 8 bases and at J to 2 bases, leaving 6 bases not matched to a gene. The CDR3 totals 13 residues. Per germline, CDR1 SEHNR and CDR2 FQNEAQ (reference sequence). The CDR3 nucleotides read TGTGCCAGCGAAGGGGGACAGACCTACGAGCAGTACTTC. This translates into CASEGGQTYEQYF.